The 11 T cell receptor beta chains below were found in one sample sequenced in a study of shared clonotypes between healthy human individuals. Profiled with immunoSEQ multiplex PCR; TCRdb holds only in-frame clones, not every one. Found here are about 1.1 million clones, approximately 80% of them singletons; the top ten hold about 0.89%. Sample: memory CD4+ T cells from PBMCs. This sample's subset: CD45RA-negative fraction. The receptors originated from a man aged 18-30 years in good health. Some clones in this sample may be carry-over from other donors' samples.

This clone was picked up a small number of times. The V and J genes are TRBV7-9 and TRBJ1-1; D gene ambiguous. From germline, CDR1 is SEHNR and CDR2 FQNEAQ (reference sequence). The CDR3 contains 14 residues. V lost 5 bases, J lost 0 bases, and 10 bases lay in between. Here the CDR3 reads CASSVGYMNTEAFF. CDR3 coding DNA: TGTGCCAGCAGCGTCGGATACATGAACACTGAAGCTTTCTTT.

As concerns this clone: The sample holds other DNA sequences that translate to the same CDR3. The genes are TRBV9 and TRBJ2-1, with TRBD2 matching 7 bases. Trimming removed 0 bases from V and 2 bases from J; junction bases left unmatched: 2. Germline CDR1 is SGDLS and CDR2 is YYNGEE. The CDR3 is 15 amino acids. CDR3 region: CASSVGLAAYNEQFF. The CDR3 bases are TGTGCCAGCAGCGTAGGGCTAGCGGCCTACAATGAGCAGTTCTTC. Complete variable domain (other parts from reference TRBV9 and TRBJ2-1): DSGVTQTPKHLITATGQRVTLRCSPRSGDLSVYWYQQSLDQGLQFLIQYYNGEERAKGNILERFSAQQFPDLHSELNLSSLELGDSALYFCASSVGLAAYNEQFFGPGTRLTVL.

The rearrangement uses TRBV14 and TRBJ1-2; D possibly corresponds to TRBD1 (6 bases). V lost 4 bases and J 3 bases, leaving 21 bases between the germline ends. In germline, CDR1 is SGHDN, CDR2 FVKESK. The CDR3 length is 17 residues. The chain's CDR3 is CASSRYGTPKRDYGYTF. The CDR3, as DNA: TGTGCCAGCAGCCGCTACGGGACACCAAAACGTGACTATGGCTACACCTTC. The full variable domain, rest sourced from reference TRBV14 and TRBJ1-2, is EAGVTQFPSHSVIEKGQTVTLRCDPISGHDNLYWYRRVMGKEIKFLLHFVKESKQDESGMPNNRFLAERTGGTYSTLKVQPAELEDSGVYFCASSRYGTPKRDYGYTFGSGTRLTVV.

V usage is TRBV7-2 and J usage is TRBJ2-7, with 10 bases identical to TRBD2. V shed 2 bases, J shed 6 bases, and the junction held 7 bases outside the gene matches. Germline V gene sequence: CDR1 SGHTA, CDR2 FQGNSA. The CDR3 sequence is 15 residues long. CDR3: CASSLSSSGSFEQYF. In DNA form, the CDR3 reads TGTGCCAGCAGCTTATCGTCTAGCGGGAGCTTCGAGCAGTACTTC.

The DNA of the CDR3 is TGTGCCAGCAGCTTAGATCTAGCGGGCCGGGGGGCCCAGTACTTC. Amino acid sequence: CASSLDLAGRGAQYF. The V and J genes are TRBV7-2 and TRBJ2-5; the match to TRBD2 covers 8 bases. After removal of 1 base from V and 9 bases from J, the junction contained 10 bases not matched to a gene. Germline V lookup: CDR1 SGHTA, CDR2 FQGNSA. The CDR3 extends over 15 amino acids.

The CDR3 loop reads CSARAGEQYF. The DNA for the CDR3 is TGCAGTGCTAGAGCAGGCGAGCAGTACTTC. The chain recombines TRBV20-1 with TRBJ2-7; D is ambiguous. Germline V lookup: CDR1 DFQATT, CDR2 SNEGSKA (reference sequence). This CDR3 region has 10 residues. V was shortened by 1 base and J by 6 bases, with 4 bases between the two germline ends.

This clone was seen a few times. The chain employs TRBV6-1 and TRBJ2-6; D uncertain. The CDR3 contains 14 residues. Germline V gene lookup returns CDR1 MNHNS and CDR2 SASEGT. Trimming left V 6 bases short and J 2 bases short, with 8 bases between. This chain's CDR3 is CASSQDPGANVLTF. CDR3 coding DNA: TGTGCCAGCAGCCAAGATCCTGGGGCCAACGTCCTGACTTTC.

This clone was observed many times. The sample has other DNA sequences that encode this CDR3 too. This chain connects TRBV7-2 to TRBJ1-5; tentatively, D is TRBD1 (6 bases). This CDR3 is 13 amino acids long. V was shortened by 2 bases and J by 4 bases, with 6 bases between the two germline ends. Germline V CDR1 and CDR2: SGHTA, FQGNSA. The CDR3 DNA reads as TGTGCCAGCAGCTTACAGGGGAATCAGCCCCAGCATTTT. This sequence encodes CASSLQGNQPQHF.

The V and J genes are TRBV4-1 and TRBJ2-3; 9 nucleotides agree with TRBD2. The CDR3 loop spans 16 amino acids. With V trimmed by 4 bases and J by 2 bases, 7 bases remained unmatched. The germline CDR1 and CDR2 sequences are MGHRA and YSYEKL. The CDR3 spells CASSPREGEDTDTQYF. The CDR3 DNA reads TGCGCCAGCAGCCCGCGGGAGGGGGAAGACACAGATACGCAGTATTTT.

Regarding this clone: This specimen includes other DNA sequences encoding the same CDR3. The CDR3 region has the DNA TGTGCCAGCAGTCGACTAGCGGGGGCCTACGAGCAGTACTTC. Translating it yields CASSRLAGAYEQYF. This chain connects TRBV28 to TRBJ2-7; 12 positions match TRBD2. There are 14 residues in the CDR3. V trimming: 5 bases; J trimming: 2 bases; junction bases outside the gene matches: 1. CDR1 and CDR2 (germline): MDHEN, SYDVKM.

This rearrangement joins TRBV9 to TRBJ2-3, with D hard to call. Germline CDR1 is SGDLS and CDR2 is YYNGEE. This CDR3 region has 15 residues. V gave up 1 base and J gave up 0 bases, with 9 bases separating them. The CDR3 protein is CASSVWRSSTDTQYF. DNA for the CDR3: TGTGCCAGCAGCGTATGGCGGTCGAGCACAGATACGCAGTATTTT.